Given below is one TCR beta chain in context. What it binds is unknown. These data originate in a study of blood T cells in healthy people across ages. The study's findings and limits: The study found more naive CD4+ cells and higher diversity in long-lived than aged donors.

A second about 7 to 11 cycle PCR used barcoded and J-beta primers. TCRdb reprocessed the 5' RACE reads with MiXCR, giving one entry per CDR3 protein. This repertoire shows around 670,000 distinct CDR3 sequences, roughly 31% found once; its top ten account for around 14%. The sequence came from an elderly woman in good health. What was sequenced was blood.

The CDR3 coding sequence is TGTGCCAGCAGCTCCCGACTAGCGATCAATGAGCAGTTCTTC. It is translated as CASSSRLAINEQFF. This chain joins TRBV7-2 and TRBJ2-1, with 8 bases lining up with TRBD2. The CDR3 is 14 residues long. Germline V gene sequence: CDR1 SGHTA, CDR2 FQGNSA. V was clipped by 4 bases and J by 6 bases; unmatched bases: 5.